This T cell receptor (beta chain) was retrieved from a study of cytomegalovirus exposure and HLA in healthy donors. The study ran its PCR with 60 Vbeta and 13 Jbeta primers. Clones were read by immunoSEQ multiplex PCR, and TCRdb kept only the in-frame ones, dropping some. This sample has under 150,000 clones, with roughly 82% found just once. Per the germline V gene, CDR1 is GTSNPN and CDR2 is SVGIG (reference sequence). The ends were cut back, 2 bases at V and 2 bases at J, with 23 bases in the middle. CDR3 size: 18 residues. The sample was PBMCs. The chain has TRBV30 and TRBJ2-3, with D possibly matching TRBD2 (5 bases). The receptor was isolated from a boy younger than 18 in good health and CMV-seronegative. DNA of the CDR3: TGTGCCTGGAGTATGTTTGAGGTTAGCGAACACTACACAGATACGCAGTATTTT. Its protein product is CAWSMFEVSEHYTDTQYF.